A single sample is the source of the 24 T cell receptor beta chains below, sequenced in a study of CD8+ T cells in alopecia areata. The treatment was: oral pan-JAK inhibitor, 5-10 mg twice daily. It was cDNA, reverse transcribed from extracted RNA, that served as the sequencing template. Sequencing was performed with immunoSEQ multiplex PCR; in TCRdb, only in-frame clones are kept and a portion is missing. In the table there are roughly 190,000 clones, around 60% of which are singletons. The starting material was CD4+ T cells sorted from blood, obtained at week 4, from a patient treated with tofacitinib. These receptors came from a human donor with alopecia areata.

V gene TRBV5-1 combines with J gene TRBJ2-6, with 7 bases matching TRBD1. The CDR3 has 17 amino acids. Trimming at V came to 1 base and at J to 4 bases, leaving 8 bases not matched to a gene. Germline CDR1 SGHRS, CDR2 YFSETQ. The CDR3: CASSLIPDRVGANVLTF. Written as DNA, the CDR3 is TGCGCCAGCAGCTTGATCCCCGACAGGGTCGGGGCCAACGTCCTGACTTTC.

Points on this clone: One end of the junction fails to match germline, which may point to a read error. The CDR3 nucleotides are TGTGCTAGCAGCTTAGCGGGGGGAGAGCAGTTCTTC. Its translation is CASSLAGGEQFF. The rearrangement joins TRBV7-7 to TRBJ2-1; 10 nucleotides agree with TRBD2. CDR1 is SSHAT and CDR2 is FNYEAQ in the germline V gene (reference sequence). CDR3 length: 12 residues.

The rearrangement joins TRBV5-6 to TRBJ1-1, with TRBD1 matching over 10 bases. The length of the CDR3 is 13 residues. After removal of 1 base from V and 11 bases from J, the junction contained 5 bases not matched to a gene. Germline V gene sequence: CDR1 SGHDT, CDR2 YYEEEE. CDR3 protein: CASSLIMDRGAFF. The CDR3 nucleotides are TGTGCCAGCAGCTTGATTATGGACAGGGGGGCTTTCTTT.

The chain joins TRBV28 to TRBJ2-7, with 10 bases matching TRBD2. The V and J ends lost 5 bases and 5 bases, in that order; junction bases with no gene match: 9. Germline CDR1 is MDHEN and CDR2 is SYDVKM. The CDR3 has 15 residues. The CDR3 is CASSPLAGFRNEQYF. Here the CDR3 DNA reads TGTGCCAGCAGTCCACTAGCGGGGTTCAGGAACGAGCAGTACTTC. Based on the CDR3 plus reference TRBV28 and TRBJ2-7, the full variable domain is DVKVTQSSRYLVKRTGEKVFLECVQDMDHENMFWYRQDPGLGLRLIYFSYDVKMKEKGDIPEGYSVSREKKERFSLILESASTNQTSMYLCASSPLAGFRNEQYFGPGTRLTVT.

This clone was observed a handful of times. The chain carries TRBV29-1 and TRBJ2-1; 7 bases agree with TRBD2. V lost 2 bases and J lost 8; bases outside the gene matches: 3. Germline V gene data show CDR1 as SQVTM and CDR2 as ANQGSEA. CDR3 length: 12 amino acids. The CDR3 spells CSVEYRGDEQFF. CDR3 coding DNA: TGCAGCGTTGAATATCGGGGGGATGAGCAGTTCTTC.

The rearrangement joins TRBV27 to TRBJ2-1; TRBD1 aligns across 7 bases. This CDR3 contains 15 residues. From germline, CDR1 is MNHEY and CDR2 SMNVEV (reference sequence). V was pared by 5 bases and J by 2 bases, with 6 bases of the junction left unmatched. The CDR3 region is CASSRDRQAYNEQFF. The CDR3 bases are TGTGCCAGCAGTCGGGACAGACAAGCCTACAATGAGCAGTTCTTC.

This clone has a handful of counts. The CDR3 reads CASSQGEGLLETQYF. The CDR3 nucleotides are TGCGCCAGCAGCCAAGGGGAGGGTTTGTTGGAGACCCAGTACTTC. The rearrangement joins TRBV4-1 to TRBJ2-5, with 7 bases matching TRBD2. The CDR3 runs 15 residues. With 1 base clipped from V and 5 bases from J, the junction kept 7 bases outside the gene matches. Germline values: CDR1 MGHRA, CDR2 YSYEKL.

V gene TRBV29-1 combines with J gene TRBJ1-3, with TRBD1 matching 10 bases. From germline, CDR1 is SQVTM and CDR2 ANQGSEA. The CDR3 runs 14 residues. Germline trimming cut 7 bases from V and 5 bases from J; bases unmatched to any gene: 8. CDR3 in amino acids: CSAGTGARRNTIYF. The CDR3 region has the DNA TGCAGCGCCGGGACAGGGGCACGGAGAAACACCATATATTTT. Filled out from reference TRBV29-1 and TRBJ1-3, the complete variable domain reads SAVISQKPSRDICQRGTSLTIQCQVDSQVTMMFWYRQQPGQSLTLIATANQGSEATYESGFVIDKFPISRPNLTFSTLTVSNMSPEDSSIYLCSAGTGARRNTIYFGEGSWLTVV.

The rearrangement uses TRBV5-6 and TRBJ1-4; D is undetermined. The germline V gene encodes CDR1 SGHDT and CDR2 YYEEEE. Trimming shortened V by 4 bases and J by 5 bases, and 9 bases separated the two germline ends. This CDR3 is built from 13 residues. Here the CDR3 reads CASSPAVNEKLFF. CDR3 in DNA: TGTGCCAGCAGCCCGGCGGTGAATGAAAAACTGTTTTTT.

The sample holds one count of this clone. The CDR3 DNA reads as TGTGCCAGCAGTTACTCGGCAGAGACCAACAATGAGCAGTTCTTC. It is translated as CASSYSAETNNEQFF. The chain links TRBV6-5 to TRBJ2-1; D uncertain. The CDR3 length is 15 residues. Trimming removed 0 bases from V and 5 bases from J, with 11 bases in between. The germline V gene encodes CDR1 MNHEY and CDR2 SVGAGI.

J is TRBJ2-5 and V is TRBV6-5, with TRBD1 identical over 8 bases. Unmatched junction bases numbered 9, after V lost 8 bases and J lost 1 base. There are 15 residues in the CDR3. Germline-derived CDR1 and CDR2 are MNHEY and SVGAGI. The CDR3 DNA sequence: TGTGCCAGCTCTCGGCAGGGGGCGGTCCAAGAGACCCAGTACTTC. It codes for CASSRQGAVQETQYF.

The chain is built from TRBV11-3 and TRBJ2-1; D perhaps matches TRBD1 (5 bases). CDR3 length equals 14 residues. Trimming removed 5 bases from V and 6 bases from J, with 14 bases in between. Looked up from germline, CDR1 is SGHNT and CDR2 is YENEEA. CDR3 nucleotide sequence: TGTGCCAGCAGCCCTCTACGACAGTCCAATGAGCAGTTCTTC. Translated, it gives CASSPLRQSNEQFF.

This clone has just a few counts. CDR3 coding DNA: TGTGCCAGCAGTGAGCAGACTCCCCTCGCGAACACCGGGGAGCTGTTTTTT. Translating it yields CASSEQTPLANTGELFF. The J gene is TRBJ2-2, the V gene TRBV2; no clear D. The length of the CDR3 is 17 residues. Germline assignment: CDR1 SNHLY and CDR2 FYNNEI. Trimming took 3 bases from V and 0 from J, leaving 14 bases between them.

The rearrangement uses TRBV15 and TRBJ2-7; 7 nucleotides match TRBD1. Trimming removed 0 bases from V and 2 bases from J; junction bases left unmatched: 7. The CDR3 extends over 16 amino acids. Germline V gene lookup returns CDR1 LNHNV and CDR2 YYDKDF (reference sequence). The CDR3 protein is CATSREVVGGTYEQYF. The CDR3, as DNA: TGTGCCACCAGCAGAGAGGTCGTAGGGGGCACCTACGAGCAGTACTTC. The full variable domain, completed using reference TRBV15 and TRBJ2-7, is DAMVIQNPRYQVTQFGKPVTLSCSQTLNHNVMYWYQQKSSQAPKLLFHYYDKDFNNEADTPDNFQSRRPNTSFCFLDIRSPGLGDTAMYLCATSREVVGGTYEQYFGPGTRLTVT.

This chain connects TRBV29-1 to TRBJ2-5, with D hard to call. The CDR3 runs 13 residues. Trimming cost V 1 base and J 5 bases, with 11 bases left between them. Germline V gives CDR1 SQVTM, CDR2 ANQGSEA. The CDR3 region is CSVEASPGETQYF. The CDR3 nucleotides read TGCAGCGTTGAAGCCTCCCCCGGCGAGACCCAGTACTTC.

The chain carries TRBV27 and TRBJ1-2, with unresolved D. There are 14 residues in the CDR3. Trimming pared 5 bases from V and 2 bases from J, leaving 12 bases between. The V gene's germline CDR1 is MNHEY and CDR2 SMNVEV (reference sequence). In DNA, the CDR3 is TGTGCCAGCAGTCCGGCCGGTAGAAACTATGGCTACACCTTC. Amino acid sequence: CASSPAGRNYGYTF.

As concerns this clone: The CDR3 carries no conserved terminal phenylalanine or tryptophan, so it likely arises from a read error. The limits of the CDR3 on the DNA are not certain, so only TCRdb's listed CDR3 is given. V gene TRBV9 combines with J gene TRBJ1-4. The CDR3 has 10 amino acids, counting both end residues. The germline V gene has CDR1 SGDLS and CDR2 YYNGEE. The CDR3 sequence is CASSVGRPQA.

Written as DNA, the CDR3 is TGCAGCCTCCGGACAGGGAACACTGAAGCTTTCTTT. This codes for CSLRTGNTEAFF. This chain uses TRBV29-1 with TRBJ1-1; 7 bases are a match to TRBD1. The CDR3 consists of 12 residues. The ends lost 8 bases at V and 1 base at J; junction bases unmatched: 4. The germline V gene has CDR1 SQVTM and CDR2 ANQGSEA.

Remarks on this clone: The sample has other DNA sequences that encode this CDR3 too. This chain links TRBV4-1 with TRBJ2-5; D gene ambiguous. The CDR3 covers 13 residues. V was cut by 1 base and J by 4 bases, with 7 bases left in between. Germline-derived CDR1 and CDR2 are MGHRA and YSYEKL. The CDR3 reads CASSQGQLETQYF. The CDR3 bases are TGCGCCAGCAGCCAAGGACAATTAGAGACCCAGTACTTC.

The gene calls are TRBV2 and TRBJ1-6, with D maybe TRBD1 (5 bases). V shed 9 bases and J shed 5 bases, with 23 bases lying between them. Germline-derived CDR1 and CDR2 are SNHLY and FYNNEI. The CDR3 sequence is 17 residues long. The CDR3 protein is CASCDERQGRNNSPLHF. DNA for the CDR3: TGTGCCAGTTGTGACGAACGGCAGGGTAGGAATAATTCACCCCTCCACTTT.

The CDR3, as DNA: TGTGCCAGCAGCTCGCGAGATGGGGAGACCCAGTACTTC. This translates into CASSSRDGETQYF. This chain uses TRBV5-4 with TRBJ2-5; D unresolved. Germline V gene data show CDR1 as SGHNT and CDR2 as YYREEE (reference sequence). This CDR3 is built from 13 residues. Trimming pared 3 bases from V and 5 bases from J, leaving 11 bases between.

This chain links TRBV29-1 with TRBJ2-3; D ambiguous. The CDR3 totals 13 residues. V lost 0 bases, J lost 3 bases, and 7 bases lay in between. The V gene's germline CDR1 is SQVTM and CDR2 ANQGSEA. In nucleotides, the CDR3 is TGCAGCGTTGAAGATTCCCAGACAGATACGCAGTATTTT. It codes for CSVEDSQTDTQYF.

The chain recombines TRBV7-9 with TRBJ2-7, with a weak D call TRBD1 (6 bases). CDR3 length: 12 residues. V shed 7 bases and J shed 7 bases, with 14 bases lying between them. Germline-derived CDR1 and CDR2 are SEHNR and FQNEAQ (reference sequence). CDR3 sequence reads: CASTEDSSEQYF. CDR3 DNA: TGTGCCAGCACCGAGGACAGCTCGGAGCAGTACTTC.

This chain uses TRBV2 with TRBJ2-3; either TRBD1 or TRBD2 may supply D (5 bases each). This CDR3 has 14 amino acids. Trimming removed 7 bases at V and 1 base at J, with 12 bases between. The germline gives CDR1 SNHLY, CDR2 FYNNEI. This CDR3 reads CASKVGEGTDTQYF. The DNA of the CDR3 is TGTGCCAGCAAGGTGGGGGAAGGCACAGATACGCAGTATTTT.